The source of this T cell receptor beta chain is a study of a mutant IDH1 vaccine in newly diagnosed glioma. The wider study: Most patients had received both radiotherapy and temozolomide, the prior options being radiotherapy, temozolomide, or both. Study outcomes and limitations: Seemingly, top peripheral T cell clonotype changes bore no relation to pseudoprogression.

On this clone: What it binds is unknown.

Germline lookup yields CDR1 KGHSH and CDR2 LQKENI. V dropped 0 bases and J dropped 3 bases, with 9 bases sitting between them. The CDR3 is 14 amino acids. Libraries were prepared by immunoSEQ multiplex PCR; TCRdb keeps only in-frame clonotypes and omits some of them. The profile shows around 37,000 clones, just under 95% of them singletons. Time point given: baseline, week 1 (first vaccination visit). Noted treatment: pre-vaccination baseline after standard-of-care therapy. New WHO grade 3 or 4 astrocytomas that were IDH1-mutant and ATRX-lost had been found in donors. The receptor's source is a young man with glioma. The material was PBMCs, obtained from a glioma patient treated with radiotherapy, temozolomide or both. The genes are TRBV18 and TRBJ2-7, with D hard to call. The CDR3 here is CASSPPGYLYEQYF. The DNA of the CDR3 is TGTGCCAGCTCACCACCAGGGTACCTCTACGAGCAGTACTTC.